The clone carrying this T cell receptor beta chain was observed a handful of times. The antigen is not known. This entry is derived from a study of regulatory T cells in long-lasting Graves disease. General study findings and limits: Whereas new patients shared 966 public clonotypes, persistent patients shared more, at about 3,000. A limited number of samples was an acknowledged limitation.

Germline V lookup: CDR1 MNHEY, CDR2 SMNVEV (reference sequence). V was clipped by 2 bases and J by 2 bases; unmatched bases: 1. This CDR3 is built from 15 residues. Time point noted: persistent/refractory GD, antithyroid drugs over 5 years with positive TRAb. The TCR library used RNA extracted from PBMCs. American Thyroid Association guidelines defined how Graves' disease was diagnosed. Patients of an endocrinology department in Xi'an, China, were included. HTBI primers from iRepertoire and Arm-PCR of CDR3 regions yielded the TCR beta libraries. TCRdb processed the multiplex PCR reads anew with MiXCR; each CDR3 protein has one entry. The sample has roughly 400,000 distinct CDR3 sequences; about 21% are singletons.

The sample consisted of peripheral blood mononuclear cells (PBMCs), taken when the disease was refractory, from a patient treated with antithyroid drugs. This clonotype originated in a female donor with Graves disease. The chain employs TRBV27 and TRBJ2-1; 9 positions agree with TRBD2. CDR3 sequence reads: CASSLAGGPYNEQFF. The CDR3 DNA sequence: TGTGCCAGCAGTTTAGCGGGAGGGCCCTACAATGAGCAGTTCTTC.